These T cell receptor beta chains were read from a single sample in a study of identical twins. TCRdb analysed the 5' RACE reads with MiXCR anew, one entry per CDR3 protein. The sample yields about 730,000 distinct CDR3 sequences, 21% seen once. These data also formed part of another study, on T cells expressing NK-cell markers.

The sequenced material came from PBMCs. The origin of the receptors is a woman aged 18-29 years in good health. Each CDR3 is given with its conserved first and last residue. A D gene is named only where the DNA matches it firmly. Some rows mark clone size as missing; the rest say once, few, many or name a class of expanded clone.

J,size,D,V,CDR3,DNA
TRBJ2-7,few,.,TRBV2,CASSEVGGAYEQYF,TGTGCCAGCAGTGAAGTTGGCGGGGCCTACGAGCAGTACTTC
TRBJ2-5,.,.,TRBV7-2,CASSFLGAGQETQYF,TGTGCCAGCAGCTTTCTGGGGGCCGGCCAAGAGACCCAGTACTTC
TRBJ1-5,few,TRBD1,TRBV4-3,CASSQDRTGVQPQHF,TGCGCCAGCAGCCAAGATCGGACAGGGGTTCAGCCCCAGCATTTT
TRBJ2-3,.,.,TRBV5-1,CASSSEEGFADTQYF,TGCGCCAGCAGCTCGGAGGAGGGATTTGCAGATACGCAGTATTTT
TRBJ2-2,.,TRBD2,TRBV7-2,CASTPSGRATGELFF,TGTGCCAGCACCCCCTCCGGGAGGGCCACCGGGGAGCTGTTTTTT
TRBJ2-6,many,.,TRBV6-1,CASSNGGSSANVLTF,TGTGCCTCTTCAAACGGAGGGAGTAGTGCCAACGTCCTGACTTTC
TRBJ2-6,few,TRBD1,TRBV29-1,CSVDFGQGSGANVLTF,TGCAGCGTTGATTTCGGACAGGGCTCTGGGGCCAACGTCCTGACTTTC
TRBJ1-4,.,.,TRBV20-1,CSARVQGDEKLFF,TGCAGTGCTAGAGTGCAAGGGGATGAAAAACTGTTTTTT
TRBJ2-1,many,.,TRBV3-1,CASSQGRAPGNEQFF,TGTGCCAGCAGCCAAGGGCGGGCCCCAGGCAATGAGCAGTTCTTC
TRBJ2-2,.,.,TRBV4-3,CASSYSSPTGELFF,TGCGCCAGCAGTTATTCGTCCCCAACCGGGGAGCTGTTTTTT